This T cell receptor (beta chain) was recorded in a study of cytomegalovirus exposure and HLA in healthy donors. Study-level findings and limits: In a later analysis, HLA-associated TCR beta chains were more clonally expanded than equally common others.

Germline loops: CDR1 SQVTM, CDR2 ANQGSEA. Trimming cost V 5 bases and J 4 bases, with 9 bases left between them. This CDR3 spans 12 amino acids. Worth noting for this clone: Antigen unknown.

This PCR relied on a set of 60 Vbeta primers and 13 Jbeta primers. Only in-frame clones appear in the TCRdb table, and some are missing; sequencing was by immunoSEQ multiplex PCR. This sample has more than 100,000 clones, with 65% to 85% found just once. The donors gave bone marrow, and they were healthy. The source material was PBMCs. This sequence originates from a man in his fifties in good health and CMV-seronegative. This chain links TRBV29-1 with TRBJ2-1; maybe TRBD1 (5 bases). CDR3 nucleotides: TGCAGCGTTCCCTACAGGTACAATGAGCAGTTCTTC. Its translation: CSVPYRYNEQFF.